The 26 T cell receptor beta chains given below trace back to one sample, sequenced in a study of shared clonotypes between healthy human individuals. Sequenced by immunoSEQ multiplex PCR; TCRdb stores in-frame clones only, minus some. The sample lists a few million clones, approximately 95% seen once, with 0.39% in the top ten. The sequencing sample was made of naive CD4+ T cells from PBMCs. Stated subset: CD45RA+ positively selected. These receptors were collected from a man younger than 30 in good health. Some clones in this sample may be carry-over from other donors' samples.

The chain is built from TRBV6-1 and TRBJ2-7, with D perhaps matching TRBD1 or TRBD2 (5 bases each). The CDR3 has 12 residues. The germline V gene has CDR1 MNHNS and CDR2 SASEGT. V lost 6 bases and J 4 bases, leaving 10 bases between the germline ends. The CDR3 protein is CASRGVGYEQYF. The CDR3 DNA reads TGTGCCAGCAGGGGGGTAGGGTACGAGCAGTACTTC.

V is TRBV21-1 and J is TRBJ2-7; no DNA check was done on the table's D call, TRBD1. TRBV21-1 corresponds to a pseudogene. This CDR3 spans 17 amino acids. This CDR3 is CASSNLEGTGSSYEQYF. CDR3 sequence (DNA): TGTGCCAGCAGCAACTTAGAAGGGACAGGGAGCTCCTACGAGCAGTACTTC.

V usage is TRBV5-4 and J usage is TRBJ2-1, with 13 nucleotides matching TRBD2. Germline V gives CDR1 SGHNT, CDR2 YYREEE (reference sequence). CDR3 size: 15 residues. Germline trimming cut 3 bases from V and 9 bases from J; bases unmatched to any gene: 6. Written as DNA, the CDR3 is TGTGCCAGCAGCTCCGGGACTAGCGGGATGACTGAGCAGTTCTTC. Protein product: CASSSGTSGMTEQFF.

The chain recombines TRBV6-6 with TRBJ1-5; 10 bases are a match to TRBD1. CDR3 size: 16 residues. J lost 2 bases, V lost 6 bases, and 7 bases had no gene match. The germline CDR1 and CDR2 sequences are MNHNY and SVGAGI (reference sequence). CDR3 sequence (DNA): TGTGCCAGCAGCCAGACAGGGGGCGATGGCAATCAGCCCCAGCATTTT. The encoded protein is CASSQTGGDGNQPQHF.

The CDR3, as DNA: TGCGCCAGCAGCCAAGCGCCACTTTACAATGAGCAGTTCTTC. Translated, it gives CASSQAPLYNEQFF. V usage is TRBV4-1 and J usage is TRBJ2-1; D gene uncertain. V lost 1 base, J lost 4 bases, and 8 bases lay in between. The germline V gene has CDR1 MGHRA and CDR2 YSYEKL. The CDR3 is 14 residues long.

The chain has TRBV5-6 and TRBJ1-1; D unclear. CDR3 size: 13 residues. CDR1 is SGHDT and CDR2 is YYEEEE in the germline V gene. Between the trimmed V and J ends, which lost 3 bases and 0 bases, there was a span of 6 bases. The DNA of the CDR3 is TGTGCCAGCAGCTGGAATTTGAACACTGAAGCTTTCTTT. Protein product: CASSWNLNTEAFF.

The CDR3 sequence: CASSTNLNTEAFF. The DNA of the CDR3 is TGTGCCAGCAGCACAAACCTGAACACTGAAGCTTTCTTT. The V gene is TRBV7-9, the J gene TRBJ1-1; D is uncertain. In germline, CDR1 is SEHNR, CDR2 FQNEAQ (reference sequence). The CDR3 length is 13 residues. The V end lost 5 bases, the J end lost 0 bases, and 7 bases lay between the germline ends.

This clone turned up a few times. This rearrangement joins TRBV28 to TRBJ1-5; the D gene is possibly TRBD1 (5 bases). The CDR3 covers 14 residues. V dropped 6 bases and J dropped 3 bases, with 12 bases sitting between them. CDR1 is MDHEN, CDR2 SYDVKM, per germline. CDR3 region: CASRLDRNNQPQHF. The CDR3 bases are TGTGCCAGCAGACTCGACAGAAACAATCAGCCCCAGCATTTT. Supplemented by reference TRBV28 and TRBJ1-5, the full variable domain reads DVKVTQSSRYLVKRTGEKVFLECVQDMDHENMFWYRQDPGLGLRLIYFSYDVKMKEKGDIPEGYSVSREKKERFSLILESASTNQTSMYLCASRLDRNNQPQHFGDGTRLSIL.

The chain links TRBV6-6 to TRBJ1-3; weak D call: TRBD1 (5 bases). V was cut by 4 bases and J by 3 bases, with 10 bases left in between. The CDR3 extends over 14 amino acids. CDR1 MNHNY and CDR2 SVGAGI come from the germline V gene (reference sequence). The CDR3 DNA is TGTGCCAGCAGTTTGACAGCCTATGGAAACACCATATATTTT. It specifies CASSLTAYGNTIYF.

The chain joins TRBV5-1 to TRBJ1-5, with D perhaps TRBD1 (6 bases). CDR3 length equals 15 residues. V lost 0 bases, J lost 6 bases, and 13 bases lay in between. Germline CDR1 SGHRS, CDR2 YFSETQ. The CDR3 reads CASSLAGVQGQPQHF. CDR3 coding DNA: TGCGCCAGCAGCTTGGCAGGGGTACAGGGTCAGCCCCAGCATTTT. Full variable domain (rest looked up from reference TRBV5-1 and TRBJ1-5): KAGVTQTPRYLIKTRGQQVTLSCSPISGHRSVSWYQQTPGQGLQFLFEYFSETQRNKGNFPGRFSGRQFSNSRSEMNVSTLELGDSALYLCASSLAGVQGQPQHFGDGTRLSIL.

This rearrangement joins TRBV7-2 to TRBJ2-1; the D gene is possibly TRBD1 (6 bases). CDR1 SGHTA and CDR2 FQGNSA come from the germline V gene. The CDR3 length is 15 residues. Between the trimmed V and J ends, which lost 2 bases and 4 bases, there was a span of 12 bases. The CDR3 region is CASSLYRQVYNEQFF. DNA for the CDR3: TGTGCCAGCAGCTTATATCGACAGGTGTACAATGAGCAGTTCTTC.

Regarding this clone: Other DNA sequences in this specimen translate into the identical CDR3. This chain links TRBV19 with TRBJ1-1, with TRBD1 matching 8 bases. Germline CDR1 reads LNHDA; CDR2 reads SQIVND (reference sequence). J gave up 5 bases and V 3 bases, and 5 bases lay outside the gene matches. The CDR3 loop spans 14 amino acids. The chain's CDR3 is CASSIQGASTEAFF. The DNA of the CDR3 is TGTGCCAGTAGTATTCAGGGGGCCAGTACTGAAGCTTTCTTT.

This clone was detected once. The rearrangement uses TRBV4-1 and TRBJ2-1; tentative D call: TRBD2 (5 bases). The V gene lost 1 base and the J gene lost 1 base, with 14 bases spanning the gap. Germline-derived CDR1 and CDR2 are MGHRA and YSYEKL. CDR3 length equals 17 residues. CDR3 sequence (DNA): TGCGCCAGCAGCCAAGCCATGACTACTGCGTCCTACAATGAGCAGTTCTTC. Its translation is CASSQAMTTASYNEQFF.

The gene calls are TRBV6-5 and TRBJ1-2; D call uncertain. The CDR3 covers 12 residues. In germline, CDR1 is MNHEY, CDR2 SVGAGI. V lost 2 bases, J lost 7 bases, and 8 bases lay in between. CDR3 region: CASSYRRPGYTF. In nucleotides, the CDR3 is TGTGCCAGCAGTTACCGACGGCCTGGCTACACCTTC.

V gene TRBV6-1 combines with J gene TRBJ2-7, with 9 bases fitting TRBD2. The CDR3 consists of 15 residues. Losses at the gene ends were 7 bases for V and 4 bases for J; bases not matched to a gene: 11. Germline V gene lookup returns CDR1 MNHNS and CDR2 SASEGT. CDR3 residues: CASNRVREGQYEQYF. The CDR3 nucleotides are TGTGCCAGCAACCGAGTGCGGGAGGGCCAATACGAGCAGTACTTC.

The V and J genes are TRBV18 and TRBJ2-7; 11 nucleotides agree with TRBD1. This CDR3 comprises 15 residues. Germline lookup yields CDR1 KGHSH and CDR2 LQKENI. Trimming took 0 bases from V and 7 from J; bases not matched to a gene: 5. CDR3 region: CASSPPGQGAGEQYF. The CDR3 DNA sequence: TGTGCCAGCTCACCACCCGGACAGGGGGCAGGGGAGCAGTACTTC.

In nucleotides, the CDR3 is TGCAGCGTTGAACAGGGGCCTCTCTATGGCTACACCTTC. Translating it yields CSVEQGPLYGYTF. The chain employs TRBV29-1 and TRBJ1-2, with D perhaps TRBD1 (6 bases). V was shortened by 2 bases and J by 4 bases, with 11 bases between the two germline ends. The CDR3 has 13 amino acids. CDR1 is SQVTM, CDR2 ANQGSEA, per germline.

The rearrangement joins TRBV6-5 to TRBJ1-5, with a tentative D call TRBD1 (5 bases). CDR1 is MNHEY, CDR2 SVGAGI, per germline. The CDR3 runs 13 residues. V lost 5 bases and J lost 5, with 10 bases in between. This CDR3 reads CASSPTGDQPQHF. The CDR3, as DNA: TGTGCCAGCAGTCCGACGGGGGATCAGCCCCAGCATTTT.

Turning to this clone: At one boundary the junction diverges from the germline segment, which might be a read error. V and J are TRBV7-8 and TRBJ1-3, with a tentative D call TRBD1 (5 bases). The CDR3 has 14 amino acids. The germline gives CDR1 SGHVS, CDR2 FQNEAQ. The CDR3 is CASSLGGGLFSRDF. CDR3 DNA sequence: TGTGCCAGCAGCTTAGGGGGCGGTCTTTTTTCGAGGGATTTT. The full variable domain, its missing parts supplied by reference TRBV7-8 and TRBJ1-3, is GAGVSQSPRYKVAKRGQDVALRCDPISGHVSLFWYQQALGQGPEFLTYFQNEAQLDKSGLPSDRFFAERPEGSVSTLKIQRTQQEDSAVYLCASSLGGGLFSRDFGEGSWLTVV.

This clone came up once. V usage is TRBV5-5 and J usage is TRBJ2-2; TRBD1 might be the D (5 bases). Trimming pared 0 bases from V and 2 bases from J, leaving 11 bases between. The CDR3 is made up of 16 amino acids. Germline lookup yields CDR1 SGHKS and CDR2 YYEKEE (reference sequence). The CDR3 DNA follows: TGTGCCAGCAGCTTGGTGGTACAGGCTAACACCGGGGAGCTGTTTTTT. Translating gives CASSLVVQANTGELFF.

The rearrangement joins TRBV6-1 to TRBJ2-2; D gene ambiguous. Germline V gives CDR1 MNHNS, CDR2 SASEGT. This CDR3 comprises 12 residues. Trimming removed 7 bases from V and 3 bases from J, with 6 bases in between. CDR3 DNA sequence: TGTGCCAGCATCCCGGACACCGGGGAGCTGTTTTTT. Protein product: CASIPDTGELFF.

The gene calls are TRBV5-1 and TRBJ1-2, with 8 bases fitting TRBD1. The CDR3 covers 14 residues. CDR1 SGHRS and CDR2 YFSETQ come from the germline V gene. The V and J ends lost 4 bases and 6 bases, in that order; junction bases with no gene match: 8. CDR3 in amino acids: CASSRLSGGDGYTF. CDR3 DNA: TGCGCCAGCAGCAGATTGTCAGGGGGCGATGGCTACACCTTC.

The V and J genes are TRBV2 and TRBJ1-5; 7 positions agree with TRBD1. The CDR3 contains 14 residues. The germline V gene encodes CDR1 SNHLY and CDR2 FYNNEI. With 6 bases clipped from V and 7 bases from J, the junction kept 9 bases outside the gene matches. Here the CDR3 reads CASRPRQGGQPQHF. As DNA, the CDR3 is TGTGCCAGCAGACCCAGACAGGGAGGGCAGCCCCAGCATTTT.

The chain recombines TRBV6-6 with TRBJ2-5; a weak D match, TRBD2 (7 bases). The V and J ends lost 10 bases and 1 base respectively, with 13 bases between them. CDR3 length: 13 amino acids. Germline CDR1 and CDR2: MNHNY and SVGAGI (reference sequence). The CDR3 region has the DNA TGTGCCACCATGGGAGGGGGCCAAGAGACCCAGTACTTC. This gives the protein CATMGGGQETQYF.

This chain joins TRBV9 and TRBJ2-7; TRBD2 matches 13 bases. Per the germline V gene, CDR1 is SGDLS and CDR2 is YYNGEE. This CDR3 has 16 amino acids. The V and J ends lost 5 bases and 2 bases, in that order; junction bases with no gene match: 7. Written as DNA, the CDR3 is TGTGCCAGCAGTGCAGGACTAGCGGGAGCCGCCTACGAGCAGTACTTC. Protein: CASSAGLAGAAYEQYF.

The chain uses TRBV5-1 and TRBJ1-2; possibly TRBD1 for D (5 bases). CDR1 SGHRS and CDR2 YFSETQ come from the germline V gene. The CDR3 consists of 15 residues. Deletions cut 2 bases from V and 7 bases from J, with 18 bases between. The CDR3 region has the DNA TGCGCCAGCAGCTTCTCCAGGGTGGCTGGGGCTGGCTACACCTTC. Amino acid sequence: CASSFSRVAGAGYTF.